The 6 T cell receptor beta chains below come from one sample, sequenced in a study of OX40 agonist ivuxolimab in advanced cancers. This table comes from immunoSEQ multiplex PCR, and its TCRdb copy is limited to in-frame clones, with some not included. The sample contains around 37,000 clones, more than 80% of which appear only once. The sample consisted of CD4+ or CD8+ T cells sorted from blood, taken in a trial of the OX40 agonist ivuxolimab. The receptor set was obtained from an adult with an advanced solid tumor such as melanoma, head and neck, liver or kidney cancer.

This chain uses TRBV2 with TRBJ1-5; D is ambiguous. Germline V gives CDR1 SNHLY, CDR2 FYNNEI. This CDR3 has 12 residues. Between the trimmed V and J ends, which lost 4 bases and 6 bases, there was a span of 7 bases. CDR3 DNA sequence: TGTGCCAGCAGTGGAATGGGTCAGCCCCAGCATTTT. Protein product: CASSGMGQPQHF.

The rearrangement links TRBV9 to TRBJ1-3, with D perhaps TRBD1 (6 bases). Per the germline V gene, CDR1 is SGDLS and CDR2 is YYNGEE. Trimming cost V 0 bases and J 3 bases, with 10 bases left between them. There are 15 residues in the CDR3. The CDR3 sequence is CASSVERGIGNTIYF. The CDR3 bases are TGTGCCAGCAGCGTAGAGAGGGGGATTGGAAACACCATATATTTT.

The V call is TRBV25-1, the J call TRBJ2-2; D gene unclear. The length of the CDR3 is 13 residues. V was shortened by 2 bases and J by 3 bases, with 4 bases between the two germline ends. From germline, CDR1 is MGHDK and CDR2 SYGVNS. The CDR3 region is CASSEQYTGELFF. In DNA form, the CDR3 reads TGTGCCAGCAGTGAACAGTACACCGGGGAGCTGTTTTTT.

The rearrangement joins TRBV7-9 to TRBJ2-3; 13 nucleotides agree with TRBD2. This CDR3 has 17 residues. V gave up 5 bases and J gave up 1 base; unmatched junction bases: 6. CDR1 is SEHNR and CDR2 is FQNEAQ in the germline V gene (reference sequence). The CDR3 here is CASSKAGLAGGTDTQYF. CDR3 DNA: TGTGCCAGCAGCAAGGCCGGACTAGCGGGAGGCACAGATACGCAGTATTTT.

The CDR3 here is CASSYSRNYEQYF. CDR3 nucleotide sequence: TGTGCCAGCAGTTATTCAAGAAACTACGAGCAGTACTTC. The V call is TRBV6-5, the J call TRBJ2-7; D unresolved. From germline, CDR1 is MNHEY and CDR2 SVGAGI. The CDR3 runs 13 residues. V lost 3 bases to trimming and J lost 3 bases, with 9 bases between them.

This sequence joins TRBV4-1 and TRBJ2-2; possibly TRBD1 for D (6 bases). The CDR3 has 14 amino acids. V gave up 6 bases and J gave up 0 bases, with 8 bases separating them. Germline CDR1 is MGHRA and CDR2 is YSYEKL. CDR3 amino acids: CASRDSANTGELFF. The CDR3 nucleotides read TGCGCCAGCAGGGACAGCGCGAACACCGGGGAGCTGTTTTTT.